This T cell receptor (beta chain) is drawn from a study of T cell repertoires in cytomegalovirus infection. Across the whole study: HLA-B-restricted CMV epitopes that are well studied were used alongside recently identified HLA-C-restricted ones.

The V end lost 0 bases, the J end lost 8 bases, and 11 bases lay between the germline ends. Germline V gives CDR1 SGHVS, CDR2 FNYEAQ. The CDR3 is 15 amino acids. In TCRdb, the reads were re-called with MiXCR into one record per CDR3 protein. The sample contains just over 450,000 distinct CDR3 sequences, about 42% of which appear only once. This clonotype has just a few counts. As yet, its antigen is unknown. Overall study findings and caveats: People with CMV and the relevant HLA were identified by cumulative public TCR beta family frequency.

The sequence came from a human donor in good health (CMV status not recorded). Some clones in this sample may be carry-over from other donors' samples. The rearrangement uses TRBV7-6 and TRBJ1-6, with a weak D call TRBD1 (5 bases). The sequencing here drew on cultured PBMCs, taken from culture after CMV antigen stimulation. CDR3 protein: CASSLATRGYSPLHF. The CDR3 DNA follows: TGTGCCAGCAGCTTAGCCACCCGGGGCTATTCACCCCTCCACTTT.